The clone carrying this T cell receptor beta chain has a handful of counts. Its antigen is not known. The data belong to a study of OX40 agonist ivuxolimab in advanced cancers. About the study: Ivuxolimab, an agonistic anti-OX40 (CD134) antibody, was given to patients.

Overall study findings and caveats: Among T cells, CD8+ cells averaged more expanded clones than CD4+ cells.

Per the germline V gene, CDR1 is SGHAT and CDR2 is FQNNGV. The CDR3 covers 15 residues. Trimming took 0 bases from V and 5 from J; bases not matched to a gene: 5. Autoimmune disease history or systemic immunosuppression excluded patients. The data were produced by immunoSEQ multiplex PCR, yet TCRdb's version contains in-frame clones alone and is incomplete. The top ten clones hold under 0.35% of a sample with around 94,000 clones, around 86% of them seen once. Source: CD4+ or CD8+ T cells sorted from blood, taken in a trial of the OX40 agonist ivuxolimab. This TCR came from an adult with an advanced solid tumor such as melanoma, head and neck, liver or kidney cancer. The rearrangement uses TRBV11-2 and TRBJ2-5; the match to TRBD2 covers 8 bases. CDR3 sequence: CASSLDRGGMETQYF. CDR3 nucleotides: TGTGCCAGCAGCTTAGATCGCGGGGGGATGGAGACCCAGTACTTC. The full variable domain, in which reference TRBV11-2 and TRBJ2-5 provide the parts outside the CDR3, is EAGVAQSPRYKIIEKRQSVAFWCNPISGHATLYWYQQILGQGPKLLIQFQNNGVVDDSQLPKDRFSAERLKGVDSTLKIQPAKLEDSAVYLCASSLDRGGMETQYFGPGTRLLVL.